This T cell receptor beta chain was sequenced in a study of blood T cell repertoires in COVID-19. This CDR3 has 15 residues. Germline values: CDR1 SGHTA, CDR2 FQGTGA. Trimming left V 4 bases short and J 0 bases short, with 10 bases between. Which cohort a participant joined came from the clinical history participants gave. Per the original data handling: The authors estimated nucleated cell counts from reference gene primer amplification. Assay: immunoSEQ multiplex PCR; the TCRdb copy retains only in-frame clones and omits some. V and J calls and clone size are given by that table; D and trimming were obtained from the DNA. The sample lists around 330,000 clones; approximately 81% were seen once.

This clonotype originated in a woman in her twenties or thirties who had been exposed to COVID-19. The chain carries TRBV7-3 and TRBJ2-1; the D is unclear. Sample: PBMCs or T cells enriched from blood (not recorded which). CDR3 sequence: CASSSFLSSYNEQFF. The CDR3 DNA follows: TGTGCCAGCAGCTCATTTCTCAGCTCCTACAATGAGCAGTTCTTC. The variable domain in full, with the rest retrieved from reference TRBV7-3 and TRBJ2-1, is GAGVSQTPSNKVTEKGKYVELRCDPISGHTALYWYRQSLGQGPEFLIYFQGTGAADDSGLPNDRFFAVRPEGSVSTLKIQRTERGDSAVYLCASSSFLSSYNEQFFGPGTRLTVL.